The 16 T cell receptor beta chains below all came from one sample that was sequenced in a study of a mutant IDH1 vaccine in newly diagnosed glioma. What these receptors recognize is not known. Some clones are missing from TCRdb's copy, which holds only in-frame ones; the method was immunoSEQ multiplex PCR. This table holds approximately 31,000 clones, around three quarters found once. Time point defined: week 35, safety follow-up. Every vaccine dose comprised 300 ug of mutant IDH1 20-mer peptide plus topical imiquimod. Sample: PBMCs, taken from a glioma patient whose treatment included an IDH1 peptide vaccine. These TCRs come from a man between 40 and 49 years old with glioma. Some clones in this sample may be carry-over from other donors' samples.

This chain joins TRBV19 and TRBJ2-7, with D uncertain. The V gene lost 2 bases and the J gene lost 6 bases, with 8 bases spanning the gap. Germline lookup yields CDR1 LNHDA and CDR2 SQIVND (reference sequence). This CDR3 comprises 12 residues. The chain's CDR3 is CASSIQVGEQYF. CDR3 coding DNA: TGTGCCAGTAGTATACAGGTCGGCGAGCAGTACTTC.

For the CDR3, the DNA is TGTGCCAGCAGGAGGGGGGAGCTCCAAGAGACCCAGTACTTC. Protein product: CASRRGELQETQYF. The chain has TRBV6-1 and TRBJ2-5; possibly TRBD1 or TRBD2 for D (6 bases each). CDR1 is MNHNS, CDR2 SASEGT, per germline. V was pared by 6 bases and J by 1 base, with 12 bases between. The CDR3 has 14 amino acids.

V and J are TRBV30 and TRBJ2-2; D not resolved. Trimming removed 3 bases at V and 0 bases at J, with 5 bases between. The CDR3 loop spans 13 amino acids. The germline CDR1 and CDR2 sequences are GTSNPN and SVGIG (reference sequence). In DNA form, the CDR3 reads TGTGCCTGGAGGGCAGCGAACACCGGGGAGCTGTTTTTT. This gives the protein CAWRAANTGELFF.

Only a few counts were recorded for this clone. The V gene is TRBV9, the J gene TRBJ1-1; no firm D call. The CDR3 loop spans 14 amino acids. Looked up from germline, CDR1 is SGDLS and CDR2 is YYNGEE. The V and J ends lost 0 bases and 5 bases respectively, with 11 bases between them. In nucleotides, the CDR3 is TGTGCCAGCAGCGTAGGAGGGTTTGAGACTGAAGCTTTCTTT. This encodes CASSVGGFETEAFF.

CDR3 in amino acids: CASSINANSGNTIYF. CDR3 sequence (DNA): TGTGCCAGTAGTATCAACGCAAACTCTGGAAACACCATATATTTT. V is TRBV19 and J is TRBJ1-3; no reliable D call. The CDR3 totals 15 residues. Trimming removed 3 bases from V and 0 bases from J, with 9 bases in between. CDR1 and CDR2 from the germline V gene are LNHDA and SQIVND (reference sequence). The full variable domain, completed using reference TRBV19 and TRBJ1-3, is DGGITQSPKYLFRKEGQNVTLSCEQNLNHDAMYWYRQDPGQGLRLIYYSQIVNDFQKGDIAEGYSVSREKKESFPLTVTSAQKNPTAFYLCASSINANSGNTIYFGEGSWLTVV.

This sequence joins TRBV29-1 and TRBJ2-7; D is undetermined. This CDR3 is built from 12 residues. In germline, CDR1 is SQVTM, CDR2 ANQGSEA. With 4 bases removed from V and 4 bases from J, the gap between germline ends came to 11 bases. CDR3 residues: CSVADGRYEQYF. The DNA of the CDR3 is TGCAGCGTTGCCGATGGACGGTACGAGCAGTACTTC.

This chain uses TRBV19 with TRBJ1-1; D is undetermined. This CDR3 region has 14 residues. Germline assignment: CDR1 LNHDA and CDR2 SQIVND (reference sequence). Between the trimmed V and J ends, which lost 2 bases and 4 bases, there was a span of 11 bases. CDR3 nucleotides: TGTGCCAGTAGTATATATCTCCGGGGCACTGAAGCTTTCTTT. Translated, it gives CASSIYLRGTEAFF.

The V gene is TRBV5-6, the J gene TRBJ1-5; no clear D. Trimming shortened V by 0 bases and J by 2 bases, and 18 bases separated the two germline ends. The germline V gene encodes CDR1 SGHDT and CDR2 YYEEEE. This CDR3 region has 18 residues. In nucleotides, the CDR3 is TGTGCCAGCAGCTTGGCCACCGCCGGGGTTCATGGCAATCAGCCCCAGCATTTT. The encoded protein is CASSLATAGVHGNQPQHF.

The rearrangement joins TRBV19 to TRBJ1-2; D remains ambiguous. Germline V gene lookup returns CDR1 LNHDA and CDR2 SQIVND (reference sequence). Trimming pared 7 bases from V and 4 bases from J, leaving 13 bases between. This CDR3 has 13 amino acids. In nucleotides, the CDR3 is TGTGCCAGTATCTCCCCGGATACCTATGGCTACACCTTC. Protein product: CASISPDTYGYTF.

The rearrangement uses TRBV27 and TRBJ2-7; possibly TRBD1 for D (6 bases). Trimming took off 6 bases at V and 0 bases at J, with 12 bases between the two ends. The germline gives CDR1 MNHEY, CDR2 SMNVEV (reference sequence). The CDR3 sequence is 14 residues long. CDR3 in DNA: TGTGCCAGCAGGTCCGGGACATACTCCTACGAGCAGTACTTC. Translated: CASRSGTYSYEQYF.

The chain carries TRBV5-8 and TRBJ1-2; 10 bases agree with TRBD1. With V trimmed by 7 bases and J by 4 bases, 7 bases remained unmatched. The CDR3 length is 14 residues. Germline CDR1 reads SGHTS; CDR2 reads YDEGEE. In DNA, the CDR3 is TGTGCCAGCCCAAGGACAGGGGGGGCCTATGGCTACACCTTC. Translation: CASPRTGGAYGYTF.

This clone was picked up one time. The chain recombines TRBV5-1 with TRBJ2-1, with 8 nucleotides matching TRBD2. This CDR3 region has 15 residues. Losses at the gene ends were 3 bases for V and 7 bases for J; bases not matched to a gene: 9. In germline, CDR1 is SGHRS, CDR2 YFSETQ. CDR3: CASSWPAGARNEQFF. The CDR3 nucleotides read TGCGCCAGCAGCTGGCCAGCGGGGGCGAGGAATGAGCAGTTCTTC.

The chain recombines TRBV18 with TRBJ2-2; D is uncertain. CDR1 is KGHSH, CDR2 LQKENI, per germline. V lost 0 bases, J lost 5 bases, and 13 bases lay in between. There are 16 residues in the CDR3. The CDR3 reads CASSPPTGRLTGELFF. The CDR3 coding sequence is TGTGCCAGCTCACCACCGACCGGAAGACTTACCGGGGAGCTGTTTTTT.

The chain couples TRBV4-1 to TRBJ1-5; 7 bases are a match to TRBD1. Germline lookup yields CDR1 MGHRA and CDR2 YSYEKL. The CDR3 covers 15 residues. V lost 2 bases to trimming and J lost 5 bases; unmatched junction nucleotides: 6. The CDR3 DNA follows: TGCGCCAGCAGCCAAACTGTCCAGGGGGATCAGCCCCAGCATTTT. Translation gives CASSQTVQGDQPQHF.

This clone was counted only a few times. The chain is built from TRBV30 and TRBJ1-5, with D possibly matching TRBD1 (6 bases). With 0 bases removed from V and 0 bases from J, the gap between germline ends came to 15 bases. CDR1 is GTSNPN and CDR2 is SVGIG in the germline V gene (reference sequence). The length of the CDR3 is 17 residues. CDR3 amino acids: CAWSVMGAIYSNQPQHF. CDR3 sequence (DNA): TGTGCCTGGAGTGTAATGGGGGCGATCTATAGCAATCAGCCCCAGCATTTT.

V gene TRBV4-3 combines with J gene TRBJ1-6, with D unresolved. Germline CDR1 is LGHNA and CDR2 is YSLEER. This CDR3 contains 17 residues. V gave up 0 bases and J gave up 0 bases, with 9 bases separating them. The CDR3 bases are TGCGCCAGCAGCCAAGATACACCGTCCTCCTATAATTCACCCCTCCACTTT. Protein: CASSQDTPSSYNSPLHF.